This entry lists 27 T cell receptor beta chains sequenced from one sample in a study of human T cells and chemical hapten exposure. Documented time point: healthy volunteer bleed at 6 weeks. Unfractionated whole blood yielded the extracted total RNA. MiXCR, applied by TCRdb to the RACE reads, yields one record per CDR3 protein. The sample carries about 47,000 distinct CDR3 sequences, about 3.5% recorded once. The sequenced sample was whole blood. The origin of the receptors is a human donor in good health. Some clones in this sample may be carry-over from other donors' samples.

The V call is TRBV2, the J call TRBJ1-5; maybe TRBD1 (5 bases). The germline V gene has CDR1 SNHLY and CDR2 FYNNEI. The germline V and J ends were trimmed by 0 bases and 6 bases, with 12 bases remaining between them. The CDR3 has 15 amino acids. The CDR3 loop reads CASSEARGGGQPQHF. DNA for the CDR3: TGTGCCAGCAGTGAAGCGCGGGGGGGGGGTCAGCCCCAGCATTTT.

This clonotype was found many times. V and J are TRBV24-1 and TRBJ2-1; D might be TRBD2 (5 bases). The CDR3 has 13 residues. The germline V and J ends were trimmed by 9 bases and 4 bases, with 12 bases remaining between them. Germline V gene lookup returns CDR1 KGHDR and CDR2 SFDVKD. CDR3 sequence: CATASGVYNEQFF. CDR3 nucleotide sequence: TGTGCCACCGCCTCCGGGGTTTACAATGAGCAGTTCTTC.

This clonotype was observed many times. V is TRBV11-2 and J is TRBJ1-1; no definite D call. There are 16 residues in the CDR3. Trimming removed 5 bases from V and 1 base from J, with 17 bases in between. Germline V CDR1 and CDR2: SGHAT, FQNNGV. The CDR3 reads CASSLFPSRPNTEAFF. The CDR3 DNA reads TGTGCCAGCAGCCTGTTCCCTTCCCGTCCGAACACTGAAGCTTTCTTT.

This clonotype was counted a few times. This chain joins TRBV30 and TRBJ2-2, with D possibly being TRBD2 (7 bases). Germline assignment: CDR1 GTSNPN and CDR2 SVGIG (reference sequence). The CDR3 runs 18 residues. The V end lost 4 bases, the J end lost 0 bases, and 21 bases lay between the germline ends. The chain's CDR3 is CAWNRPHVGGANTGELFF. The CDR3 coding sequence is TGTGCCTGGAATCGACCTCATGTAGGGGGGGCGAACACCGGGGAGCTGTTTTTT.

The table lists this clonotype with many counts. CDR3 in DNA: TGTGCCAGCAGCGTATCGGAGAACTACGAGCAGTACTTC. Residues: CASSVSENYEQYF. The V call is TRBV9, the J call TRBJ2-7; no definite D call. Trimming removed 1 base at V and 3 bases at J, with 8 bases between. Germline V lookup: CDR1 SGDLS, CDR2 YYNGEE. The CDR3 length is 13 residues.

This clonotype was seen at least ten times. The rearrangement joins TRBV29-1 to TRBJ1-1, with D unclear. Germline V CDR1 and CDR2: SQVTM, ANQGSEA. This CDR3 is 13 amino acids long. The V end was cut by 6 bases, the J end by 1 base, with 12 bases between. DNA of the CDR3: TGCAGCGTCTGCACATTTCCGAACACTGAAGCTTTCTTT. Residues: CSVCTFPNTEAFF.

This clonotype has at least ten counts. The V and J genes are TRBV12-3 or TRBV12-4 and TRBJ2-3; D remains unclear. V gave up 2 bases and J gave up 3 bases, with 3 bases separating them. This CDR3 spans 12 amino acids. CDR3 in DNA: TGTGCCAGCAGTTTACCTACAGATACGCAGTATTTT. Translation: CASSLPTDTQYF.

In its sample, this clonotype was seen many times. The gene calls are TRBV6-1 and TRBJ2-3; D uncertain. The V end was cut by 10 bases, the J end by 6 bases, with 17 bases between. CDR1 and CDR2 from the germline V gene are MNHNS and SASEGT. CDR3 size: 13 residues. CDR3 sequence: CATSPPFIDTQYF. DNA of the CDR3: TGTGCCACCTCGCCTCCGTTCATTGATACGCAGTATTTT.

This clonotype came up many times. The CDR3 loop is CSVNSGTNTEAFF. The CDR3 DNA reads as TGCAGCGTTAACAGCGGTACAAACACTGAAGCTTTCTTT. The chain uses TRBV29-1 and TRBJ1-1; unclear D gene. V dropped 5 bases and J dropped 2 bases, with 12 bases sitting between them. Germline CDR1 SQVTM, CDR2 ANQGSEA. The CDR3 is 13 amino acids.

There are many counts of this clonotype. The gene calls are TRBV28 and TRBJ2-1; possibly TRBD1 for D (5 bases). Germline loops: CDR1 MDHEN, CDR2 SYDVKM. The CDR3 has 14 residues. V lost 5 bases, J lost 2 bases, and 10 bases lay in between. The CDR3 here is CASSPRQPYNEQFF. CDR3 DNA sequence: TGTGCCAGCAGTCCCAGACAGCCCTACAATGAGCAGTTCTTC.

The rearrangement joins TRBV9 to TRBJ1-5; possibly TRBD1 for D (6 bases). CDR1 is SGDLS, CDR2 YYNGEE, per germline. Trimming cost V 4 bases and J 0 bases, with 11 bases left between them. CDR3 length: 15 amino acids. CDR3 bases: TGTGCCAGCAGCCCGACAGGATATAGCAATCAGCCCCAGCATTTT. It translates to CASSPTGYSNQPQHF.

This clonotype has more than one count but fewer than ten. V usage is TRBV7-2 and J usage is TRBJ2-1; 12 nucleotides agree with TRBD2. V was clipped by 6 bases and J by 7 bases; unmatched bases: 4. The germline V gene has CDR1 SGHTA and CDR2 FQGNSA. The CDR3 covers 14 residues. CDR3 sequence reads: CASRLAGGMNEQFF. The CDR3 bases are TGTGCCAGCAGGCTAGCGGGAGGGATGAATGAGCAGTTCTTC.

This clonotype was counted ten times or more. CDR3 sequence: CASSRIRGELQPQHF. In nucleotides, the CDR3 is TGCGCCAGCAGCCGCATTAGGGGAGAACTTCAGCCCCAGCATTTT. V gene TRBV4-1 combines with J gene TRBJ1-5, with D maybe TRBD1 (5 bases). The CDR3 is 15 amino acids. Germline V gene data show CDR1 as MGHRA and CDR2 as YSYEKL. With 4 bases removed from V and 6 bases from J, the gap between germline ends came to 16 bases.

This clonotype has at least ten counts. The V and J genes are TRBV28 and TRBJ2-3, with D perhaps TRBD2 (6 bases). The CDR3 length is 15 residues. The V end lost 6 bases, the J end lost 6 bases, and 19 bases lay between the germline ends. CDR1 and CDR2 from the germline V gene are MDHEN and SYDVKM. DNA of the CDR3: TGTGCCAGCAGACGGGGACTCCCACTGAGGGATACGCAGTATTTT. Translation gives CASRRGLPLRDTQYF.

This clonotype appeared many times. The chain employs TRBV5-1 and TRBJ2-1; TRBD2 is a possible D gene (6 bases). Trimming removed 0 bases at V and 4 bases at J, with 17 bases between. This CDR3 is built from 17 residues. CDR1 and CDR2 from the germline V gene are SGHRS and YFSETQ. The CDR3 reads CASSLGAGRLLYNEQFF. The CDR3 bases are TGCGCCAGCAGCTTGGGTGCGGGACGTCTGCTATACAATGAGCAGTTCTTC.

This clonotype was seen many times. The gene calls are TRBV5-1 and TRBJ2-7, with 9 bases that match TRBD2. Germline CDR1 reads SGHRS; CDR2 reads YFSETQ. V dropped 0 bases and J dropped 3; count of bases not matched to a gene: 7. This CDR3 contains 16 residues. CDR3 nucleotide sequence: TGCGCCAGCAGCTTGGGGACTAGCGCGCTCCGCTACGAGCAGTACTTC. As protein: CASSLGTSALRYEQYF. Variable domain in full (rest from reference TRBV5-1 and TRBJ2-7): KAGVTQTPRYLIKTRGQQVTLSCSPISGHRSVSWYQQTPGQGLQFLFEYFSETQRNKGNFPGRFSGRQFSNSRSEMNVSTLELGDSALYLCASSLGTSALRYEQYFGPGTRLTVT.

This clonotype was seen at least ten times. The rearrangement joins TRBV7-9 to TRBJ1-6, with D possibly matching TRBD1 (5 bases). Germline V CDR1 and CDR2: SEHNR, FQNEAQ (reference sequence). Trimming shortened V by 5 bases and J by 7 bases, and 15 bases separated the two germline ends. This CDR3 has 15 amino acids. DNA of the CDR3: TGTGCCAGCAGCCTCGGGACCTCAAAGAATTCACCCCTCCACTTT. Its translation is CASSLGTSKNSPLHF.

This clonotype came up many times. The chain joins TRBV12-5 to TRBJ1-2; D unresolved. Germline CDR1 and CDR2: LGHNT and FRNRAP. The CDR3 spans 14 residues. V was cut by 6 bases and J by 8 bases, with 19 bases left in between. This CDR3 is CASGPADSRLGYTF. CDR3 sequence (DNA): TGTGCTAGTGGCCCTGCAGACTCTCGCTTAGGCTACACCTTC.

This clonotype was detected ten times or more. This chain links TRBV7-2 with TRBJ2-5; 12 bases map to TRBD2. Germline V gene lookup returns CDR1 SGHTA and CDR2 FQGNSA. V was clipped by 1 base and J by 9 bases; unmatched bases: 12. The CDR3 consists of 17 residues. CDR3 DNA sequence: TGTGCCAGCAGCTTAGTCACGGGACTAGCGGGCATGGGGGCCCAGTACTTC. Its translation: CASSLVTGLAGMGAQYF.

In this sample, this clonotype turned up many times. The CDR3 sequence: CASSLDPSYGYTF. The CDR3 DNA reads as TGCGCCAGCAGCTTGGATCCCTCCTATGGCTACACCTTC. This chain links TRBV5-1 with TRBJ1-2; D remains unclear. Germline CDR1 is SGHRS and CDR2 is YFSETQ. The ends were cut back, 0 bases at V and 4 bases at J, with 7 bases in the middle. The CDR3 sequence is 13 residues long.

The chain is built from TRBV11-2 and TRBJ2-1, with 12 bases lining up with TRBD2. The V gene end was trimmed by 1 base and the J gene end by 5 bases; junction bases not matched to a gene: 6. This CDR3 has 17 amino acids. Germline CDR1 SGHAT, CDR2 FQNNGV. The CDR3 nucleotides read TGTGCCAGCAGCTTAGCTGCTACTAGCGGGGGGAACAATGAGCAGTTCTTC. Translation gives CASSLAATSGGNNEQFF.

There are many counts of this clonotype. V is TRBV11-1 and J is TRBJ1-5; no clear D. Germline assignment: CDR1 SGHAT and CDR2 FQDESV (reference sequence). This CDR3 has 13 amino acids. The V and J ends lost 5 bases and 5 bases respectively, with 10 bases between them. CDR3 amino acids: CASSLGRDQPQHF. CDR3 bases: TGTGCCAGCAGCCTAGGGAGGGATCAGCCCCAGCATTTT.

The chain couples TRBV12-3 or TRBV12-4 to TRBJ2-6; D not resolved. The length of the CDR3 is 15 residues. Trimming shortened V by 3 bases and J by 4 bases, and 10 bases separated the two germline ends. Here the CDR3 reads CASSLVVGGANVLTF. CDR3 in DNA: TGTGCCAGCAGTTTGGTGGTTGGCGGGGCCAACGTCCTGACTTTC.

This clonotype was seen only a few times. V and J are TRBV28 and TRBJ2-1; tentatively, D is TRBD2 (5 bases). Trimming took 5 bases from V and 0 from J, leaving 8 bases between them. The germline gives CDR1 MDHEN, CDR2 SYDVKM. The CDR3 runs 14 residues. The CDR3 DNA is TGTGCCAGCAGTCGAGGGAGCTCCTACAATGAGCAGTTCTTC. This translates into CASSRGSSYNEQFF.

With respect to this clonotype: A much larger clone differs from this one at a single base, so this may be a read error. The chain has TRBV7-2 and TRBJ1-1; D perhaps matches TRBD1 (5 bases). This CDR3 contains 14 residues. The germline gives CDR1 SGHTA, CDR2 FQGNSA. Deletions cut 5 bases from V and 5 bases from J, with 15 bases between. The CDR3 nucleotides are TGTGCCAGCAGCCCTCACAAGGGGCAAACTGAAGCTTTCTTT. Translated, it gives CASSPHKGQTEAFF.

This clonotype came up many times. The J gene is TRBJ1-2, the V gene TRBV28; TRBD1 aligns across 9 bases. In germline, CDR1 is MDHEN, CDR2 SYDVKM. After removal of 3 bases from V and 5 bases from J, the junction contained 13 bases not matched to a gene. The CDR3 has 17 residues. The DNA of the CDR3 is TGTGCCAGCAGTTTCCTCAACACGGGACAGGGAATATATGGCTACACCTTC. Protein: CASSFLNTGQGIYGYTF.

At least ten counts were recorded for this clonotype. The chain combines TRBV6-7 with TRBJ2-1; 14 nucleotides agree with TRBD2. TRBV6-7 is an ORF, and what it does is uncertain. The J segment lost 5 bases and the V segment lost 4 bases, leaving 4 bases of the junction unmatched. The CDR3 is made up of 16 amino acids. CDR3 bases: TGTGCCAGCAGTTCGGGGACTAGCGGGAGAAACAATGAGCAGTTCTTC. The encoded protein is CASSSGTSGRNNEQFF.